The entry that follows covers one TCR beta chain sequence. Its antigen remains unknown. The data stem from a study of T cell responses to AZD1222 COVID-19 vaccine. Study outcomes and limitations: Repertoire samples came only from after the peak T cell response.

Profiled with immunoSEQ multiplex PCR; TCRdb holds only in-frame clones, not every one. This sample has about 110,000 clones, with around nine tenths found just once. Germline V lookup: CDR1 MGHRA, CDR2 YSYEKL. V dropped 0 bases and J dropped 0 bases, with 9 bases sitting between them. The CDR3 loop spans 16 amino acids. This sample comprised peripheral blood, obtained on day 0 of AZD1222 vaccination. The chain uses TRBV4-1 and TRBJ1-3; D is undetermined. The TCR was taken from an adult in good health. The CDR3 nucleotides are TGCGCCAGCAGCCAAGACTTGGGGATCTCTGGAAACACCATATATTTT. Its protein is CASSQDLGISGNTIYF.